This TCR beta chain originates from a study of control samples from healthy donors and cancer patients. Germline V lookup: CDR1 SGHNT, CDR2 YENEEA. This CDR3 comprises 17 residues. With 1 base removed from V and 3 bases from J, the gap between germline ends came to 18 bases. Assay: immunoSEQ multiplex PCR; the TCRdb copy retains only in-frame clones and omits some. The repertoire table contains roughly 190,000 clones. The V gene is TRBV11-3, the J gene TRBJ1-1; D not resolved. Sequenced material: blood. This clonotype originated in a woman in her twenties or thirties in good health. The CDR3 region is CASSLGYGLGPDTEAFF. The CDR3 nucleotides read TGTGCCAGCAGCTTAGGTTACGGGCTTGGGCCGGACACTGAAGCTTTCTTT.